The clone carrying this TCR beta chain appeared a few times. 60 Vbeta and 13 Jbeta primers were used in PCR. The data were produced by immunoSEQ multiplex PCR, yet TCRdb's version contains in-frame clones alone and is incomplete. The data show some 190,000 clones, 75% to 85% seen once. The sample originates from a study of cytomegalovirus exposure and HLA in healthy donors. This CDR3 comprises 16 residues. Germline V lookup: CDR1 SGHKS, CDR2 YYEKEE (reference sequence). Trimming removed 0 bases from V and 0 bases from J, with 13 bases in between. V usage is TRBV5-5 and J usage is TRBJ2-7; D is possibly TRBD1 (6 bases). Sample: PBMCs. The source of this sequence is a woman between 25 and 40 years old in good health and CMV-seropositive. CDR3 in DNA: TGTGCCAGCAGCTTGGACTGGACAGAAAGCTCCTACGAGCAGTACTTC. Translating gives CASSLDWTESSYEQYF.